Sequencing of this TCR beta chain was carried out in a study of tumor-infiltrating lymphocytes in primary liver carcinoma. Study-wide findings and caveats: The difference in top-250-clone fraction between tumors and blood was significant, favoring tumors (p = 0.039).

Co-extraction yielded RNA and DNA from about 20-30 mg of unsorted bulk tissue. Patients had primary liver carcinoma treated by surgical resection. Treatment-naive at the time, the patients had chronic HBV infection. Every tumor sample analyzed contained over 85% viable tumor cells. A remark on this clonotype: The target antigen is unknown. At one end, the junction sequence differs from germline, possibly due to a read error.

TCR beta cDNA was made from 450 to 600 ng total RNA with a constant-region primer. Modified slightly, ARM-PCR produced TCR beta libraries over three nested multiplex PCR rounds. TRBV1-TRBV30 forward and Cbeta reverse primers drove the first two roughly 10-cycle rounds. TCRdb redid the calling of the multiplex PCR reads with MiXCR, one entry per CDR3 protein. The table shows more than 95,000 distinct CDR3 sequences, with around 80% occurring only once. From germline, CDR1 is SGHDN and CDR2 FVKESK. The CDR3 is made up of 11 amino acids. The TCR comes from a man aged 40-49 years with primary liver carcinoma and hepatitis B virus infection. V and J are TRBV14 and TRBJ2-2; 7 bases match TRBD2. Sequenced: liver tumor tissue from sampling region 3. Subset noted: tumor region T3, left-lateral pole. CDR3 amino acids: CASSQVRELVF. CDR3 DNA sequence: TGTGCCAGTAGCCAAGTGCGGGAGCTGGTTTTT. Complete variable domain (other parts from reference TRBV14 and TRBJ2-2): EAGVTQFPSHSVIEKGQTVTLRCDPISGHDNLYWYRRVMGKEIKFLLHFVKESKQDESGMPNNRFLAERTGGTYSTLKVQPAELEDSGVYFCASSQVRELVFGEGSRLTVL.